Included here is one TCR beta chain sequence, with context. These data originate in a study of control samples from healthy donors and cancer patients. The method was immunoSEQ multiplex PCR; TCRdb's version includes in-frame clones alone and lacks a portion of them. The repertoire holds about 160,000 clones, roughly 94% seen once, with around 15% in the top ten. This clonotype was sampled from a man in his fifties or sixties with colorectal cancer. Sequencing was done on a sample of PBMCs.

CDR3: CASSKGVGVQPHINTEAFF. Here the CDR3 DNA reads TGTGCCAGCAGCAAAGGGGTTGGGGTTCAACCACACATCAACACTGAAGCTTTCTTT. V gene TRBV21-1 combines with J gene TRBJ1-1. TRBV21-1 is given as a pseudogene. The CDR3 consists of 19 residues.